Each of the 25 T cell receptor beta chains below was sequenced from the same sample in a study of shared clonotypes between healthy human individuals. The repertoire was sequenced with immunoSEQ multiplex PCR; TCRdb's copy has only in-frame clones and lacks some. Found here are 180,000 or so clones, over 85% of them singletons; the top ten hold approximately 0.07%. Sequences were obtained from naive CD4+ T cells sorted from blood. The subset was: CD45RA+ positively selected. These receptors were collected from a woman aged 25 to 39 in good health.

The V call is TRBV4-2, the J call TRBJ1-3, with no clear D. V shed 0 bases and J shed 0 bases, with 15 bases lying between them. Germline CDR1 LGHNA, CDR2 YNFKEQ. This CDR3 has 18 residues. The chain's CDR3 is CASSQDPAPNYSGNTIYF. CDR3 bases: TGTGCCAGCAGCCAAGACCCAGCCCCAAATTACTCTGGAAACACCATATATTTT.

The chain links TRBV5-8 to TRBJ1-5; D may be TRBD1 (6 bases). CDR1 and CDR2 from the germline V gene are SGHTS and YDEGEE. The CDR3 has 15 residues. Deletions cut 0 bases from V and 4 bases from J, with 11 bases between. The CDR3 protein is CASSLGAGENQPQHF. DNA for the CDR3: TGTGCCAGCAGCTTGGGCGCAGGGGAAAATCAGCCCCAGCATTTT.

The chain joins TRBV5-5 to TRBJ2-7; D might be TRBD1 or TRBD2, each matching 7 bases. In germline, CDR1 is SGHKS, CDR2 YYEKEE (reference sequence). The CDR3 runs 14 residues. V dropped 6 bases and J dropped 2 bases, with 15 bases sitting between them. CDR3 bases: TGTGCCAGCACCGTGACAGGGACTACCTACGAGCAGTACTTC. It specifies CASTVTGTTYEQYF.

The chain joins TRBV27 to TRBJ1-4; TRBD1 aligns across 9 bases. This CDR3 contains 17 residues. CDR1 and CDR2 from the germline V gene are MNHEY and SMNVEV (reference sequence). Trimming cost V 0 bases and J 8 bases; bases outside gene matches: 10. The CDR3 sequence is CASSLSGFGTGREKLFF. DNA for the CDR3: TGTGCCAGCAGTTTATCGGGTTTCGGGACAGGGCGGGAAAAACTGTTTTTT.

This chain uses TRBV15 with TRBJ2-7; 7 bases align to TRBD1. The CDR3 contains 17 residues. J was trimmed by 2 bases and V by 0 bases; bases with no gene match: 10. Germline V gives CDR1 LNHNV, CDR2 YYDKDF (reference sequence). This chain's CDR3 is CATSRDTSGTVAYEQYF. CDR3 in DNA: TGTGCCACCAGCAGAGACACCTCCGGGACAGTTGCCTACGAGCAGTACTTC.

The chain has TRBV27 and TRBJ1-2; 10 positions match TRBD1. The CDR3 extends over 15 amino acids. Germline assignment: CDR1 MNHEY and CDR2 SMNVEV (reference sequence). The trim removed 2 bases at V and 6 bases at J, leaving 6 bases unmatched. This CDR3 reads CASSLLGTGANGYTF. The CDR3 nucleotides are TGTGCCAGCAGTTTACTGGGGACAGGGGCCAATGGCTACACCTTC.

This clone showed up just once. The rearrangement links TRBV4-1 to TRBJ2-7; 8 bases agree with TRBD1. V lost 1 base, J lost 6 bases, and 20 bases stayed unmatched. CDR3 length: 19 residues. CDR1 and CDR2 from the germline V gene are MGHRA and YSYEKL. The CDR3 coding sequence is TGCGCCAGCAGCCAAGGACGACAGGGGAATCCGCTAAGCCAGTGCGAGCAGTACTTC. This gives the protein CASSQGRQGNPLSQCEQYF.

CDR3 protein: CASSPRGQVNTEAFF. The CDR3 region has the DNA TGTGCCAGCTCACCACGGGGACAGGTGAACACTGAAGCTTTCTTT. The rearrangement uses TRBV18 and TRBJ1-1; 8 positions match TRBD1. V shed 1 base and J 0 bases; nucleotides not matched to a gene: 1. This CDR3 is 15 amino acids long. Germline CDR1 is KGHSH and CDR2 is LQKENI.

The CDR3 loop reads CASSLEASGNNEQFF. For the CDR3, the DNA is TGTGCCAGCAGCTTGGAGGCTAGCGGAAACAATGAGCAGTTCTTC. The chain couples TRBV7-9 to TRBJ2-1; 7 bases fit TRBD2. The germline CDR1 and CDR2 sequences are SEHNR and FQNEAQ (reference sequence). CDR3 length equals 15 residues. The J segment lost 5 bases and the V segment lost 3 bases, leaving 7 bases of the junction unmatched. Based on the CDR3 plus reference TRBV7-9 and TRBJ2-1, the full variable domain is DTGVSQNPRHKITKRGQNVTFRCDPISEHNRLYWYRQTLGQGPEFLTYFQNEAQLEKSRLLSDRFSAERPKGSFSTLEIQRTEQGDSAMYLCASSLEASGNNEQFFGPGTRLTVL.

The chain uses TRBV2 and TRBJ2-2; 7 bases are a match to TRBD1. The germline V gene has CDR1 SNHLY and CDR2 FYNNEI. The V segment lost 2 bases and the J segment 4 bases; nucleotides outside the gene matches: 4. The CDR3 is 15 residues long. The CDR3 here is CASSERDRLTGELFF. The CDR3 DNA reads TGTGCCAGCAGTGAAAGGGACAGACTCACCGGGGAGCTGTTTTTT.

V is TRBV19 and J is TRBJ1-2; TRBD1 aligns across 9 bases. CDR1 LNHDA and CDR2 SQIVND come from the germline V gene (reference sequence). V shed 9 bases, J shed 4 bases, and the junction held 12 bases outside the gene matches. This CDR3 is built from 15 residues. CDR3 region: CASREQGAPAYGYTF. The CDR3 DNA reads as TGTGCCAGCAGAGAACAGGGGGCTCCCGCCTATGGCTACACCTTC.

This chain connects TRBV11-3 to TRBJ2-7; the match to TRBD2 covers 8 bases. Germline V gives CDR1 SGHNT, CDR2 YENEEA. J gave up 5 bases and V 1 base, and 7 bases lay outside the gene matches. CDR3 length equals 15 residues. CDR3 in amino acids: CASSLGVAGLDEQYF. The CDR3 DNA is TGTGCCAGCAGCTTAGGAGTAGCGGGGTTGGACGAGCAGTACTTC.

This chain uses TRBV15 with TRBJ2-7, with TRBD2 matching 7 bases. Germline-derived CDR1 and CDR2 are LNHNV and YYDKDF (reference sequence). J was trimmed by 3 bases and V by 5 bases; bases with no gene match: 7. The CDR3 length is 14 residues. CDR3 loop: CATSEGAGIYEQYF. CDR3 coding DNA: TGTGCCACCAGCGAGGGAGCGGGAATCTACGAGCAGTACTTC. Variable domain in full (rest from reference TRBV15 and TRBJ2-7): DAMVIQNPRYQVTQFGKPVTLSCSQTLNHNVMYWYQQKSSQAPKLLFHYYDKDFNNEADTPDNFQSRRPNTSFCFLDIRSPGLGDTAMYLCATSEGAGIYEQYFGPGTRLTVT.

V usage is TRBV5-1 and J usage is TRBJ2-6; possible D gene TRBD2, 7 bases. Deletions cut 6 bases from V and 7 bases from J, with 14 bases between. In germline, CDR1 is SGHRS, CDR2 YFSETQ. The CDR3 runs 14 residues. The CDR3 loop is CASKGGISANVLTF. DNA for the CDR3: TGCGCCAGCAAGGGGGGGATAAGTGCCAACGTCCTGACTTTC.

This clone was recorded only once. The chain recombines TRBV27 with TRBJ2-7; unclear D gene. Deletions cut 4 bases from V and 0 bases from J, with 19 bases between. The CDR3 has 17 amino acids. CDR1 is MNHEY and CDR2 is SMNVEV in the germline V gene (reference sequence). CDR3 loop: CASSSRVREQSSYEQYF. In DNA, the CDR3 is TGTGCCAGCAGTTCACGGGTCCGCGAACAGAGCTCCTACGAGCAGTACTTC.

The rearrangement joins TRBV5-1 to TRBJ1-2; 10 bases are a match to TRBD1. V gave up 5 bases and J gave up 8 bases; unmatched junction bases: 9. This CDR3 comprises 14 residues. Germline CDR1 SGHRS, CDR2 YFSETQ. The CDR3 coding sequence is TGCGCCAGCAGGAGGGACAGGGGATCGGACGGCTACACCTTC. Its protein is CASRRDRGSDGYTF.

The chain couples TRBV28 to TRBJ2-7, with 9 bases identical to TRBD1. Germline CDR1 reads MDHEN; CDR2 reads SYDVKM. After removal of 6 bases from V and 4 bases from J, the junction contained 10 bases not matched to a gene. This CDR3 is 15 amino acids long. The CDR3: CASSLQGANLYEQYF. The CDR3 DNA reads as TGTGCCAGCAGCCTACAGGGGGCGAACCTATACGAGCAGTACTTC.

This clone appeared once. This chain connects TRBV2 to TRBJ2-2; D is undetermined. V was shortened by 2 bases and J by 2 bases, with 12 bases between the two germline ends. The germline gives CDR1 SNHLY, CDR2 FYNNEI. The CDR3 contains 16 residues. The CDR3 DNA reads as TGTGCCAGCAGTGAACGGTGGGCAGGTAACACCGGGGAGCTGTTTTTT. This codes for CASSERWAGNTGELFF.

The chain joins TRBV25-1 to TRBJ2-5; 8 bases align to TRBD1. Germline V gene lookup returns CDR1 MGHDK and CDR2 SYGVNS. The CDR3 spans 16 residues. V gave up 5 bases and J gave up 5 bases; unmatched junction bases: 13. Written as DNA, the CDR3 is TGTGCCAGCAGTCTAATGACTCCAGGGGGCTGGGAGACCCAGTACTTC. This translates into CASSLMTPGGWETQYF.

V usage is TRBV7-9 and J usage is TRBJ1-6, with TRBD1 matching 7 bases. Germline V lookup: CDR1 SEHNR, CDR2 FQNEAQ (reference sequence). The CDR3 is 14 amino acids. The V segment lost 4 bases and the J segment 5 bases; nucleotides outside the gene matches: 2. The DNA for the CDR3 is TGTGCCAGCAGCTCGACAGGGAATAATTCACCCCTCCACTTT. This codes for CASSSTGNNSPLHF.

The gene calls are TRBV19 and TRBJ1-5, with no clear D. This CDR3 contains 13 residues. V was clipped by 9 bases and J by 3 bases, with 12 bases between them. CDR1 and CDR2 from the germline V gene are LNHDA and SQIVND (reference sequence). The CDR3 DNA follows: TGTGCCAGCCGGAAGAACCACAATCAGCCCCAGCATTTT. It translates to CASRKNHNQPQHF.

J is TRBJ1-1 and V is TRBV15, with unresolved D. The V gene lost 0 bases and the J gene lost 6 bases, with 14 bases spanning the gap. Germline loops: CDR1 LNHNV, CDR2 YYDKDF (reference sequence). The CDR3 consists of 15 residues. The CDR3 loop reads CATSRDYLGIAEAFF. The DNA for the CDR3 is TGTGCCACCAGCAGAGATTACTTAGGGATCGCTGAAGCTTTCTTT.

The chain recombines TRBV18 with TRBJ2-4, with 10 bases that match TRBD2. Trimming cost V 0 bases and J 5 bases; bases outside gene matches: 1. Germline CDR1 is KGHSH and CDR2 is LQKENI. CDR3 length: 15 amino acids. The chain's CDR3 is CASSPPGTSENIQYF. The CDR3 coding sequence is TGTGCCAGCTCACCACCTGGGACTAGCGAAAACATTCAGTACTTC.

The table lists this clone with a few counts. V is TRBV7-9 and J is TRBJ2-7, with D tentatively TRBD1 (5 bases). Germline V CDR1 and CDR2: SEHNR, FQNEAQ (reference sequence). This CDR3 has 17 amino acids. V lost 1 base, J lost 5 bases, and 21 bases lay in between. CDR3 DNA sequence: TGTGCCAGCAGCTTAGGGGCGCTGGGGCAGAACAGTGACGAGCAGTACTTC. It yields the protein CASSLGALGQNSDEQYF. The complete variable domain, with remaining parts taken from reference TRBV7-9 and TRBJ2-7, reads DTGVSQNPRHKITKRGQNVTFRCDPISEHNRLYWYRQTLGQGPEFLTYFQNEAQLEKSRLLSDRFSAERPKGSFSTLEIQRTEQGDSAMYLCASSLGALGQNSDEQYFGPGTRLTVT.

V usage is TRBV7-9 and J usage is TRBJ2-7; a weak D match, TRBD2 (6 bases). The CDR3 length is 13 residues. CDR1 and CDR2 (germline): SEHNR, FQNEAQ (reference sequence). Trimming shortened V by 6 bases and J by 6 bases, and 15 bases separated the two germline ends. The CDR3 sequence is CASRRDSLGEQYF. CDR3 DNA: TGTGCCAGCAGACGGGACTCCCTGGGCGAGCAGTACTTC. Using reference TRBV7-9 and TRBJ2-7 for the parts outside the CDR3, the full variable domain is DTGVSQNPRHKITKRGQNVTFRCDPISEHNRLYWYRQTLGQGPEFLTYFQNEAQLEKSRLLSDRFSAERPKGSFSTLEIQRTEQGDSAMYLCASRRDSLGEQYFGPGTRLTVT.